This TCR beta chain was sequenced in a study of radiotherapy plus CTLA-4 blockade in lung cancer. CTLA-4 blockade with ipilimumab, together with focal radiation, was given to patients with chemo-refractory metastatic non-small-cell lung cancer. General study points: Reports state that early shifts in blood T cell clones, with interferon-beta, best predicted response. Radiotherapy plus ipilimumab was followed by expansion in blood of tumor-derived TCR clones.

This CDR3 is built from 13 residues. Trimming removed 2 bases at V and 1 base at J, with 5 bases between. Germline CDR1 is MNHNY and CDR2 is SVGAGI (reference sequence). For this clone: The antigen remains unidentified.

The method was immunoSEQ multiplex PCR; TCRdb's version includes in-frame clones alone and lacks a portion of them. There are about 28,000 clones in the sample; about 80% occur only once, and about a sixth lies in the top ten. This clonotype was obtained from a human donor with non-small cell lung cancer that progressed on radiotherapy plus ipilimumab. J is TRBJ1-1 and V is TRBV6-6; D uncertain. The specimen was peripheral blood, collected from a patient treated with radiotherapy plus ipilimumab. The CDR3 spells CASSYAENTEAFF. The CDR3 DNA is TGTGCCAGCAGTTACGCCGAGAACACTGAAGCTTTCTTT.